Reported below is one TCR beta chain. The trim removed 4 bases at V and 6 bases at J, leaving 8 bases unmatched. CDR1 is LGHDT, CDR2 YNNKEL, per germline (reference sequence). The CDR3 sequence is 15 residues long. This record belongs to a study of blood T cell repertoires in COVID-19. Study background: T cells, B-cell-depleted T cells, or PBMCs supplied cDNA or gDNA.

The protocol was immunoSEQ multiplex PCR, while the TCRdb copy is restricted to in-frame clones and leaves out a portion. Counted here are more than 110,000 clones, 84% occurring once; the ten biggest clones make up 5.5%. In terms of age and location, participants ranged from roughly 18 to 89 years and lived in about 25 US areas. The chain carries TRBV3-1 (or the pseudogene TRBV3-2) and TRBJ2-3; 9 bases agree with TRBD1. This sequence was found in a man aged 35 to 55 with acute COVID-19. Material for sequencing was PBMCs or T cells enriched from blood (not recorded which). The CDR3 coding sequence is TGTGCCAGCAGCCTTTCGGGACAGGGCTGGGATACGCAGTATTTT. It translates to CASSLSGQGWDTQYF.